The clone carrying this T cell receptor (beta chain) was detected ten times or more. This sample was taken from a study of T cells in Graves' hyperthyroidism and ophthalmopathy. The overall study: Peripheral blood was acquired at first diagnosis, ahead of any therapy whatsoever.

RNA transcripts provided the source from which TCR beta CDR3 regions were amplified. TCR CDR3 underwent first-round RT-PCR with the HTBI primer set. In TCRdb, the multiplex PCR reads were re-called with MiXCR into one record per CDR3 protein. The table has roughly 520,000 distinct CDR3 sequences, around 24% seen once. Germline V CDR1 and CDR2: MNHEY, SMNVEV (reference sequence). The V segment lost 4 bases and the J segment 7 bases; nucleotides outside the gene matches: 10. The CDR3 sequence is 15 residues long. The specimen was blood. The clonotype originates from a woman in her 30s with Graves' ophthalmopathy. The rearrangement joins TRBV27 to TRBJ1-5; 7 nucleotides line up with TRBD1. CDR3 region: CASSSRQGAIQPQHF. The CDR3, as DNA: TGTGCCAGCAGTTCCAGACAGGGAGCGATCCAGCCCCAGCATTTT.